The entry that follows covers one TCR beta chain sequence. The data derive from a study of blood T cell repertoires in COVID-19. Study overall: PBMCs, B-cell-depleted T cells, or T cells were the source of the cDNA or gDNA that made up the material.

Those enrolled, adults aged about 18 to 89 years, came from around 24 US areas. The method was immunoSEQ multiplex PCR; TCRdb's version includes in-frame clones alone and lacks a portion of them. This sample has 180,000 or so clones; about 85% occur once, and the top ten carry under 8%. Trimming took 6 bases from V and 3 from J, leaving 8 bases between them. The CDR3 runs to 12 residues. The sequence was obtained from a man in his forties who had recovered from COVID-19. Material for sequencing was PBMCs or T cells enriched from blood (not recorded which). The V and J genes are TRBV12-3 or TRBV12-4 and TRBJ1-1, with a tentative D call TRBD1 (5 bases). The CDR3 is CASSPTDTEAFF. CDR3 DNA sequence: TGTGCCAGCAGCCCGACAGACACTGAAGCTTTCTTT.